This T cell receptor (beta chain) was recorded in a study of blood T cell repertoires in COVID-19. Looking at the study overall: Researchers got acute and convalescent COVID-19 samples from the United States, Italy and Spain.

Original data processing: Counts of nucleated cells, estimated from reference gene primer amplification, were obtained. Using immunoSEQ multiplex PCR, the repertoire was profiled, and TCRdb retains in-frame clones only, with some absent. Clone size and the V and J calls come from that table; the DNA yielded D and trimming. The table records a few hundred thousand clones, about 89% of them present only once. This CDR3 contains 14 residues. V gave up 4 bases and J gave up 2 bases; unmatched junction bases: 5. Germline values: CDR1 MNHEY, CDR2 SMNVEV (reference sequence). The chain uses TRBV27 and TRBJ2-7; TRBD2 aligns across 7 bases. Specimen: peripheral blood. The sequence was collected from a man in his forties with acute or convalescent COVID-19. The CDR3 region is CASSSVAGAYEQYF. DNA for the CDR3: TGTGCCAGCAGTTCCGTCGCGGGGGCCTACGAGCAGTACTTC.